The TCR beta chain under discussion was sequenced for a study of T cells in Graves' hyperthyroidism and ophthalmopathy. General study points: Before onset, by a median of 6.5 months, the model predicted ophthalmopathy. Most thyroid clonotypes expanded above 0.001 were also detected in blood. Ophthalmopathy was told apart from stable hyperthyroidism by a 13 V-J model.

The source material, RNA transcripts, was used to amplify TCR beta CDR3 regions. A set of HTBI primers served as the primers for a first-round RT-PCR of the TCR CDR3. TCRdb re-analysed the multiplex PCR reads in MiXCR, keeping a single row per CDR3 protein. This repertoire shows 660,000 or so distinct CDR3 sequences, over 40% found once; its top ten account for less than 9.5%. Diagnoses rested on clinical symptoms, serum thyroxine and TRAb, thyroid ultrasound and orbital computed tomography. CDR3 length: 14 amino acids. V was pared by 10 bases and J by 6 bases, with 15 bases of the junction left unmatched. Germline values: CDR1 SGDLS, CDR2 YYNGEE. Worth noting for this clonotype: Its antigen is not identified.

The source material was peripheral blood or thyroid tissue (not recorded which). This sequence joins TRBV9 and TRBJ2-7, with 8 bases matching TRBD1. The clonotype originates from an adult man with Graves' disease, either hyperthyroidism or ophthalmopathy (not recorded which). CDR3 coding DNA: TGTGCCTGGACCCAGGGGGCGAGCCCGGGCGAGCAGTACTTC. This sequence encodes CAWTQGASPGEQYF.